These 13 T cell receptor beta chains were sequenced from one sample in a study of T cells in Graves' hyperthyroidism and ophthalmopathy (dated by TCRdb to between 2018 and 2021). The library was produced with multiplex PCR. Instrument used: Illumina HiSeq 2000. The TCR beta CDR3 regions were amplified from RNA transcripts. For the first round of RT-PCR on the TCR CDR3, the HTBI primer set was used together with the Qiagen OneStep RT-PCR kit. The public reads were reprocessed in TCRdb via fastp at Q25 and MiXCR, keeping in-frame beta chains. Each record represents a unique CDR3 protein, reported with the most common genes and DNA among its rows. This sample gives about 380,000 distinct CDR3 sequences in total; approximately 12% of them show up just once. Under 25% of the sample lies in the top ten. What was sequenced was blood. The origin of the receptors is a man aged 25 to 40 with Graves' hyperthyroidism that later progressed to Graves' ophthalmopathy.

The table lists this clonotype with a few counts. The rearrangement uses TRBV3-1 and TRBJ2-2; D perhaps matches TRBD1 (6 bases). The CDR3 has 17 amino acids. Trimming took 0 bases from V and 5 from J, leaving 16 bases between them. Germline V gene lookup returns CDR1 LGHDT and CDR2 YNNKEL (reference sequence). The CDR3 sequence: CASSQDTRTGWTGELFF. The CDR3 nucleotides read TGTGCCAGCAGCCAAGATACGAGAACAGGGTGGACCGGGGAGCTGTTTTTT.

The gene calls are TRBV29-1 and TRBJ1-5, with TRBD1 matching over 8 bases. This CDR3 has 13 amino acids. With V trimmed by 4 bases and J by 2 bases, 1 base remained unmatched. Germline values: CDR1 SQVTM, CDR2 ANQGSEA. CDR3 amino acids: CSVGGQGNQPQHF. CDR3 coding DNA: TGCAGCGTTGGGGGACAGGGCAATCAGCCCCAGCATTTT.

This clonotype was seen many times. This chain connects TRBV27 to TRBJ2-1, with D perhaps TRBD2 (7 bases). The length of the CDR3 is 15 residues. The V end was cut by 3 bases, the J end by 3 bases, with 12 bases between. Germline V lookup: CDR1 MNHEY, CDR2 SMNVEV (reference sequence). CDR3: CASSFGGPRYNEQFF. The CDR3 coding sequence is TGTGCCAGCAGTTTCGGGGGGCCCCGCTACAATGAGCAGTTCTTC.

The table lists this clonotype with many counts. The chain recombines TRBV2 with TRBJ2-1, with 8 bases matching TRBD1. V gave up 9 bases and J gave up 4 bases; unmatched junction bases: 5. The CDR3 is made up of 13 amino acids. Germline V gene sequence: CDR1 SNHLY, CDR2 FYNNEI. Here the CDR3 reads CARGTGAYNEQFF. The CDR3 DNA reads as TGTGCCAGAGGGACAGGAGCTTACAATGAGCAGTTCTTC. The entire variable domain, with the rest obtained from reference TRBV2 and TRBJ2-1, is as follows: EPEVTQTPSHQVTQMGQEVILRCVPISNHLYFYWYRQILGQKVEFLVSFYNNEISEKSEIFDDQFSVERPDGSNFTLKIRSTKLEDSAMYFCARGTGAYNEQFFGPGTRLTVL.

This chain uses TRBV12-3 or TRBV12-4 with TRBJ2-6, with TRBD2 matching over 8 bases. The CDR3 consists of 22 residues. Germline trimming cut 3 bases from V and 0 bases from J; bases unmatched to any gene: 19. CDR3 DNA sequence: TGTGCCAGCAGTTTCAGATCCCCCGGGGGGGCGGCCTTGGGCTCTGGGGCCAACGTCCTGACTTTC. Encoded protein: CASSFRSPGGAALGSGANVLTF.

The chain joins TRBV28 to TRBJ2-2, with TRBD2 identical over 15 bases. The V gene's germline CDR1 is MDHEN and CDR2 SYDVKM. This CDR3 region has 20 residues. The V and J ends lost 4 bases and 3 bases, in that order; junction bases with no gene match: 12. The CDR3 coding sequence is TGTGCCAGCAGTTCCTACTCGGGACTAGCGGGGGGTTCGGACACCGGGGAGCTGTTTTTT. Translating it yields CASSSYSGLAGGSDTGELFF.

The rearrangement links TRBV5-1 to TRBJ2-1; 8 bases line up with TRBD2. Germline assignment: CDR1 SGHRS and CDR2 YFSETQ. The CDR3 is made up of 17 amino acids. V lost 0 bases to trimming and J lost 2 bases; unmatched junction nucleotides: 7. CDR3 sequence reads: CASSLEAWRGAYNEQFF. CDR3 in DNA: TGCGCCAGCAGCTTGGAGGCCTGGCGGGGGGCCTACAATGAGCAGTTCTTC.

In its sample, this clonotype was seen many times. The V and J genes are TRBV5-1 and TRBJ2-1; possibly TRBD1 for D (5 bases). Germline loops: CDR1 SGHRS, CDR2 YFSETQ. V was trimmed by 4 bases and J by 0 bases, leaving 8 bases between them. This CDR3 region has 14 residues. Written as DNA, the CDR3 is TGCGCCAGCAGCGCGACAGTCTCCTACAATGAGCAGTTCTTC. Translated, it gives CASSATVSYNEQFF.

There are a few counts of this clonotype. The chain carries TRBV7-9 and TRBJ2-1; either TRBD1 or TRBD2 may supply D (5 bases each). Trimming shortened V by 8 bases and J by 8 bases, and 16 bases separated the two germline ends. This CDR3 contains 13 residues. Germline CDR1 reads SEHNR; CDR2 reads FQNEAQ (reference sequence). The CDR3 DNA follows: TGTGCCAGCCACGGGGTTCCGGGGCATGAGCAGTTCTTC. Protein sequence: CASHGVPGHEQFF.

This clonotype was seen repeatedly, ten times or more. J is TRBJ2-3 and V is TRBV2; TRBD2 aligns across 13 bases. CDR3 length equals 16 residues. With V trimmed by 6 bases and J by 8 bases, 11 bases remained unmatched. Per the germline V gene, CDR1 is SNHLY and CDR2 is FYNNEI. CDR3 in amino acids: CASRARTSGGQGTQYF. CDR3 nucleotide sequence: TGTGCCAGCAGGGCGCGGACTAGCGGGGGCCAAGGTACGCAGTATTTT.

In its sample, this clonotype was seen many times. V is TRBV9 and J is TRBJ1-1; D is unresolved. From germline, CDR1 is SGDLS and CDR2 YYNGEE. V lost 0 bases and J 1 base, leaving 7 bases between the germline ends. This CDR3 has 14 amino acids. The CDR3 region has the DNA TGTGCCAGCAGCGTAGAGGCCTCGAACACTGAAGCTTTCTTT. Its protein is CASSVEASNTEAFF.

Many counts were recorded for this clonotype. The J gene is TRBJ1-2, the V gene TRBV10-3; D is uncertain. The V and J ends lost 5 bases and 2 bases respectively, with 12 bases between them. Germline CDR1 ENHRY, CDR2 SYGVKD. CDR3 length: 14 residues. The CDR3 sequence is CAISNTPENYGYTF. Written as DNA, the CDR3 is TGTGCCATCAGTAATACACCAGAGAACTATGGCTACACCTTC.

This clonotype has more than one count but fewer than ten. This sequence joins TRBV28 and TRBJ2-4, with D possibly TRBD2 on 6 matching bases. This CDR3 region has 16 residues. The ends were cut back, 3 bases at V and 1 base at J, with 13 bases in the middle. CDR1 is MDHEN, CDR2 SYDVKM, per germline. The CDR3 region has the DNA TGTGCCAGCAGTTTGCGGGGAAGGACGGCCAAAAACATTCAGTACTTC. Its translation: CASSLRGRTAKNIQYF.